The 8 T cell receptor beta chains listed next were all sequenced from one sample in a study of shared clonotypes between healthy human individuals. The protocol was immunoSEQ multiplex PCR, while the TCRdb copy is restricted to in-frame clones and leaves out a portion. This table has about 460,000 clones, approximately 80% appearing once. Sequencing was performed on PBMCs. These receptors were obtained from a middle-aged woman in good health. Some clones in this sample may be carry-over from other donors' samples.

The chain employs TRBV9 and TRBJ1-3, with no clear D. V shed 0 bases and J shed 4 bases, with 8 bases lying between them. Germline V CDR1 and CDR2: SGDLS, YYNGEE. This CDR3 has 14 amino acids. The CDR3 protein is CASSVAGIGNTIYF. CDR3 coding DNA: TGTGCCAGCAGCGTAGCTGGTATCGGAAACACCATATATTTT.

The chain is built from TRBV11-1 and TRBJ1-3; 8 bases line up with TRBD1. The ends lost 5 bases at V and 0 bases at J; junction bases unmatched: 6. The CDR3 extends over 16 amino acids. CDR1 is SGHAT and CDR2 is FQDESV in the germline V gene (reference sequence). The CDR3 here is CASSLPGTGSGNTIYF. CDR3 in DNA: TGTGCCAGCAGCCTGCCAGGGACAGGCTCTGGAAACACCATATATTTT.

The chain has TRBV27 and TRBJ2-7; TRBD1 matches at 7 bases. Trimming cost V 3 bases and J 5 bases; bases outside gene matches: 4. The CDR3 is 13 residues long. Germline-derived CDR1 and CDR2 are MNHEY and SMNVEV (reference sequence). The CDR3 region is CASSFNRGDEQYF. The DNA of the CDR3 is TGTGCCAGCAGTTTTAACAGGGGAGACGAGCAGTACTTC.

The table lists this clone with a count of one. Since a much larger clone is just one base distant, this may be a read error. This chain links TRBV7-3 with TRBJ1-1; D gene uncertain. The ends were cut back, 1 base at V and 4 bases at J, with 19 bases in the middle. This CDR3 contains 17 residues. The germline V gene has CDR1 SGHTA and CDR2 FQGTGA. The CDR3 DNA follows: TGTGCCAGCAGCTTAATAGGTTTTGAGGGCGCGAGCACTGAAGCTTTCTTT. Translation gives CASSLIGFEGASTEAFF.

Comments on this clone: A far larger clone differs by one base, so this is likely a read error. V gene TRBV30 combines with J gene TRBJ1-2, with TRBD1 matching 7 bases. Germline V gives CDR1 GTSNPN, CDR2 SVGIG (reference sequence). CDR3 length equals 16 residues. CDR3 residues: CAWSDSHRGSNYDYTF. The CDR3 DNA is TGTGCCTGGAGTGACTCCCACAGGGGTTCTAACTATGACTACACCTTC.

The chain joins TRBV11-2 to TRBJ2-7; tentatively, D is TRBD2 (5 bases). The CDR3 runs 16 residues. Germline V gene data show CDR1 as SGHAT and CDR2 as FQNNGV. The V end lost 0 bases, the J end lost 4 bases, and 16 bases lay between the germline ends. In DNA form, the CDR3 reads TGTGCCAGCAGCTTAGATGGCACCCCGGGGTTGTACGAGCAGTACTTC. Residues: CASSLDGTPGLYEQYF.

This clone showed up just once. The chain combines TRBV2 with TRBJ2-5; a weak D match, TRBD2 (5 bases). The J call may be incorrect, as the DNA end agrees better with TRBJ2-7. Per the germline V gene, CDR1 is SNHLY and CDR2 is FYNNEI. This CDR3 contains 13 residues. CDR3 sequence reads: CASSYVGACEQYF. Written as DNA, the CDR3 is TGTGCCAGCAGTTATGTGGGAGCCTGCGAGCAGTACTTC.

Worth noting for this clone: This sample includes further DNA sequences coding for the same CDR3. The chain is built from TRBV6-5 and TRBJ2-1, with D perhaps matching TRBD2 (6 bases). The CDR3 sequence is 12 residues long. With 8 bases removed from V and 3 bases from J, the gap between germline ends came to 8 bases. Germline lookup yields CDR1 MNHEY and CDR2 SVGAGI. CDR3 in DNA: TGTGCCAGCCGCGGGGTCTACAATGAGCAGTTCTTC. Translating gives CASRGVYNEQFF.